This T cell receptor beta chain came from a study of Ad26.COV2.S vaccination and SARS-CoV-2 variants. Study results and caveats: Similar non-spike TCR breadth was observed in recipients of vaccine and of placebo.

Per germline, CDR1 MDHEN and CDR2 SYDVKM. The J segment lost 2 bases and the V segment lost 5 bases, leaving 14 bases of the junction unmatched. The CDR3 has 17 amino acids. The treatment was: 19 received Ad26.COV2.S at low or high dose, single or two shots; about five received placebo; per-sample allocation not given. At day 63 after the first vaccine or placebo injection, samples were drawn. The vaccine antigen was prefusion-stabilized Wuhan SARS-CoV-2 spike. As to this clone: What it binds is not known.

Measured with immunoSEQ multiplex PCR; TCRdb has only the in-frame clones, and not every one. The data contain about 440,000 clones, roughly 91% of them singletons. This receptor was taken from a person between 18 and 65 years old who received the Ad26.COV2.S COVID-19 vaccine or a placebo. The specimen was peripheral blood, collected in a trial of Ad26.COV2.S vaccine versus placebo. This chain uses TRBV28 with TRBJ2-7, with 8 bases lining up with TRBD1. The CDR3 loop reads CASSPGTGSVQTYEQYF. CDR3 bases: TGTGCCAGCAGTCCCGGGACAGGATCTGTACAGACCTACGAGCAGTACTTC.